This T cell receptor beta chain is drawn from a study of OX40 agonist ivuxolimab in advanced cancers. Worth noting for this clone: What it recognizes is unknown.

Study-level points and caveats: The 0.1-3.0 mg/kg partial responders had among the lowest clonal expansion.

Some clones are missing from TCRdb's copy, which holds only in-frame ones; the method was immunoSEQ multiplex PCR. The sample holds about 78,000 clones, roughly 92% seen once. With V trimmed by 3 bases and J by 9 bases, 2 bases remained unmatched. CDR3 length: 13 residues. From germline, CDR1 is WNHNN and CDR2 SYGVQD (reference sequence). The clonotype originates from an adult with an advanced solid tumor such as melanoma, head and neck, liver or kidney cancer. The J gene is TRBJ1-6, the V gene TRBV10-1, with TRBD1 identical over 7 bases. Sequenced material: CD4+ or CD8+ T cells sorted from blood, taken in a trial of the OX40 agonist ivuxolimab. CDR3 loop: CASSDQGGSPLHF. For the CDR3, the DNA is TGCGCCAGCAGTGACCAGGGGGGTTCACCCCTCCACTTT.